These T cell receptor beta chains were read from a single sample in a study of T cells after yellow fever vaccination. TCRdb independently ran MiXCR on the 5' RACE reads; one entry per CDR3 protein. The sample records 300,000 or so distinct CDR3 sequences, under 15% being singletons. The sample was CD4+ T cells sorted from PBMCs, taken 45 days after the yellow fever booster vaccination. All receptors derive from a man younger than 45 who received the YFV17D yellow fever vaccine. The CDR3 runs from the conserved cysteine through the conserved F or W. D genes are given only for firm matches. Some rows have no size entry. The others give once, few or many, or a class for an expanded clone.

J gene | clone size | V gene | D gene | CDR3 DNA | CDR3 protein
TRBJ2-1 | few | TRBV4-3 | NA | TGCGCCAGCAGCCAAGATCTCTCCGGAACAGCTTACAATGAGCAGTTCTTC | CASSQDLSGTAYNEQFF
TRBJ2-7 | few | TRBV19 | NA | TGTGCCAGTAGCCCAATACCGGGGACGGTTCCCTACGAGCAGTACTTC | CASSPIPGTVPYEQYF
TRBJ1-5 | few | TRBV6-2/TRBV6-3 | NA | TGTGCCAGCAGCCGTGCCCGGAATCAGCCCCAGCATTTT | CASSRARNQPQHF
TRBJ2-7 | once | TRBV3-1 | TRBD2 | TGTGCCAGCAGCCAGGGACTAGCGGGAGACCGAGAGCAGTACTTC | CASSQGLAGDREQYF
TRBJ2-3 | few | TRBV5-1 | TRBD2 | TGCGCCAGCAGCTTGGGACTAGCCCCCTCGGGCACAGATACGCAGTATTTT | CASSLGLAPSGTDTQYF
TRBJ2-2 | few | TRBV10-3 | TRBD1 | TGTGCCATCAGTGGACAGGGGCACACCGGGGAGCTGTTTTTT | CAISGQGHTGELFF
TRBJ2-7 | few | TRBV29-1 | TRBD1 | TGCAGCGTCGGTACGGGACAGGGGACCTACGAGCAGTACTTC | CSVGTGQGTYEQYF
TRBJ2-3 | NA | TRBV5-1 | NA | TGCGCCAGCAGCCCACGCTACGGGGACGGTAGGGCAGATACGCAGTATTTT | CASSPRYGDGRADTQYF
TRBJ2-7 | NA | TRBV28 | NA | TGTGCCAGCTCCATAAGTCGCACAGGCGGCGAGCAGTACTTC | CASSISRTGGEQYF
TRBJ1-6 | few | TRBV5-1 | TRBD1 | TGCGCCAGCAGCTTGGGAGGGGGCAGTAATTCACCCCTCCACTTT | CASSLGGGSNSPLHF
TRBJ2-2 | NA | TRBV7-2 | NA | TGTGCCAGCAGCTTAGGGGCTGGGGAGCTGTTTTTT | CASSLGAGELFF
TRBJ2-2 | NA | TRBV28 | NA | TGTGCCAGCAGGGCGTCGAACACCGGGGAGCTGTTTTTT | CASRASNTGELFF
TRBJ2-2 | NA | TRBV12-3/TRBV12-4 | NA | TGTGCCAGCAGTTTACCCGTCGGGGAGCTGTTTTTT | CASSLPVGELFF
TRBJ2-6 | NA | TRBV29-1 | NA | TGCAGCGTACACAGTGGCTCTGGGGCCAACGTCCTGACTTTC | CSVHSGSGANVLTF
TRBJ2-1 | many | TRBV18 | NA | TGTGCCAGCTCACCAGTCCCGGGGCTGACTGGTGAGCAGTTCTTC | CASSPVPGLTGEQFF
TRBJ2-3 | NA | TRBV20-1 | NA | TGCAGTGCTACGCTGGGGGGGGCATCAGATACGCAGTATTTT | CSATLGGASDTQYF
TRBJ2-7 | many | TRBV20-1 | NA | TGCAGTGCTGGGGCGGGGAACGAGCAGTACTTC | CSAGAGNEQYF
TRBJ1-1 | few | TRBV5-1 | NA | TGCGCCAGCAGCTTAGCAGGGGCATCGGGCACTGAAGCTTTCTTT | CASSLAGASGTEAFF
TRBJ2-7 | NA | TRBV5-1 | NA | TGCGCCAGCAGCTTGGTAGCAGGCTTCCCCGAGCAGTACTTC | CASSLVAGFPEQYF
TRBJ2-7 | NA | TRBV12-3/TRBV12-4 | NA | TGTGCCAGCAGTTTGACGGGGGCTGCGCAGTACTTC | CASSLTGAAQYF
TRBJ2-7 | NA | TRBV20-1 | TRBD2 | TGCAGTGCTAGACCCAATGCGGGAGGGGAAGTGCAGTACTTC | CSARPNAGGEVQYF
TRBJ2-1 | few | TRBV10-3 | TRBD2 | TGTGCCATCAAAGAGCGGGACGCCTACAATGAGCAGTTCTTC | CAIKERDAYNEQFF
TRBJ1-2 | once | TRBV29-1 | NA | TGCAGCGTTGTCATCTGGGGGAGCAACTATGGCTACACCTTC | CSVVIWGSNYGYTF
TRBJ2-3 | few | TRBV12-3/TRBV12-4 | NA | TGTGCCAGCAGTTTAGGGCCCTCCCCAGATACGCAGTATTTT | CASSLGPSPDTQYF